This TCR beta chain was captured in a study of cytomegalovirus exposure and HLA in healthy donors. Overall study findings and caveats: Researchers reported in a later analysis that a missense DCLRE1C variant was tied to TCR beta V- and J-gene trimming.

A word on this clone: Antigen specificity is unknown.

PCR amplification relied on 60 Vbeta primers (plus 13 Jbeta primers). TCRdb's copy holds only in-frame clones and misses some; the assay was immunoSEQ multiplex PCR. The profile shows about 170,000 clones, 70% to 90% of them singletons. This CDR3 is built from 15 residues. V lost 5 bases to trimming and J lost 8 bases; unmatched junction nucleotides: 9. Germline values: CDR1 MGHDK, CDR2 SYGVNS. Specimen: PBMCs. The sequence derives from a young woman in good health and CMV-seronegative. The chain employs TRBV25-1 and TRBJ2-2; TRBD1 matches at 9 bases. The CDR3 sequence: CASSPRDREPGELFF. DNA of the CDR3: TGTGCCAGCAGTCCTAGGGACAGGGAACCGGGGGAGCTGTTTTTT.